These 32 T cell receptor beta chains share one sample of origin, sequenced in a study of blood T cell repertoires in COVID-19 (dated by TCRdb to between 2020 and 2021). Library generation was performed with the immunoSEQ multiplex PCR assay. TCRdb mirrors the immuneACCESS table, restricted to in-frame sequences. Some clones are absent from its copies; in checked studies, under half trace to an unresolved V gene, and the reason for the others is unknown. The sample records approximately 88,000 clones, 75% to 85% of which are singletons. 15% to 20% of the sample is held by the ten biggest clonotypes. The sequenced material came from peripheral blood. The receptor source for this set is an elderly woman with acute or convalescent COVID-19.

The chain is built from TRBV5-5 and TRBJ1-1; D unresolved. CDR1 is SGHKS and CDR2 is YYEKEE in the germline V gene (reference sequence). V lost 0 bases and J lost 5, with 11 bases in between. CDR3 size: 14 residues. The CDR3 DNA reads TGTGCCAGCAGCTTGGGGCGGTTCGTAACTGAAGCTTTCTTT. Protein sequence: CASSLGRFVTEAFF.

The chain combines TRBV7-9 with TRBJ1-1, with D perhaps TRBD1 (6 bases). Germline lookup yields CDR1 SEHNR and CDR2 FQNEAQ (reference sequence). V shed 3 bases and J shed 0 bases, with 11 bases lying between them. This CDR3 has 15 residues. CDR3: CASSFRDNMNTEAFF. CDR3 bases: TGTGCCAGCAGCTTCCGGGACAACATGAACACTGAAGCTTTCTTT.

This chain joins TRBV27 and TRBJ1-5; TRBD1 is a possible D gene (6 bases). The CDR3 contains 13 residues. V gave up 2 bases and J gave up 8 bases, with 10 bases separating them. The germline gives CDR1 MNHEY, CDR2 SMNVEV (reference sequence). The CDR3, as DNA: TGTGCCAGCAGTTTACAGGGGACAAAGCCCCAGCATTTT. Protein: CASSLQGTKPQHF.

The chain is built from TRBV11-2 and TRBJ1-2; a weak D match, TRBD1 (5 bases). This CDR3 contains 14 residues. The germline V and J ends were trimmed by 1 base and 3 bases, with 9 bases remaining between them. Germline V gene sequence: CDR1 SGHAT, CDR2 FQNNGV. The CDR3 bases are TGTGCCAGCAGCTTAGGGGGGGTCGACTATGGCTACACCTTC. Residues: CASSLGGVDYGYTF.

The chain employs TRBV10-3 and TRBJ2-7; D ambiguous. Germline V gene data show CDR1 as ENHRY and CDR2 as SYGVKD. The V end was cut by 4 bases, the J end by 1 base, with 5 bases between. The CDR3 spans 12 residues. For the CDR3, the DNA is TGTGCCATCAGTGCGGTTTCCTACGAGCAGTACTTC. Translated, it gives CAISAVSYEQYF.

This clone appeared a few times. The CDR3 DNA follows: TGTGCCCGAGCAGCAGAGGGAGGGGTCGAGCAGTACTTC. It yields the protein CARAAEGGVEQYF. The rearrangement links TRBV21-1 to TRBJ2-7; the D call TRBD2 from the table was never checked on the DNA. TRBV21-1 is assigned pseudogene status. CDR3 length: 13 residues.

This chain uses TRBV19 with TRBJ2-5; D gene ambiguous. V was pared by 6 bases and J by 0 bases, with 8 bases between. Germline V gene sequence: CDR1 LNHDA, CDR2 SQIVND (reference sequence). The CDR3 covers 13 residues. Written as DNA, the CDR3 is TGTGCCAGTAGGAGACAACACCAAGAGACCCAGTACTTC. This gives the protein CASRRQHQETQYF.

The chain employs TRBV3-1 (or the pseudogene TRBV3-2) and TRBJ2-3; possible D gene TRBD1, 6 bases. Germline V gives CDR1 LGHDT, CDR2 YNNKEL (reference sequence). V lost 5 bases and J 1 base, leaving 19 bases between the germline ends. The CDR3 runs 17 residues. The CDR3 here is CASSSLTGQLGTDTQYF. The CDR3 coding sequence is TGTGCCAGCAGCTCCCTCACAGGGCAACTGGGCACAGATACGCAGTATTTT.

The chain has TRBV18 and TRBJ2-7, with D possibly TRBD2 on 5 matching bases. In germline, CDR1 is KGHSH, CDR2 LQKENI. Trimming removed 0 bases at V and 2 bases at J, with 11 bases between. This CDR3 region has 15 residues. Here the CDR3 reads CASSPPTGSPYEQYF. The CDR3 DNA is TGTGCCAGCTCACCACCGACGGGATCCCCCTACGAGCAGTACTTC.

The rearrangement uses TRBV18 and TRBJ2-5, with TRBD2 matching 11 bases. The CDR3 sequence is 15 residues long. The V segment lost 3 bases and the J segment 4 bases; nucleotides outside the gene matches: 4. Per germline, CDR1 KGHSH and CDR2 LQKENI. The CDR3, as DNA: TGTGCCAGCTCACCTAGCGGGAGGGCTCGAGAGACCCAGTACTTC. This codes for CASSPSGRARETQYF.

This clone occurred many times. The chain recombines TRBV3-1 (or the pseudogene TRBV3-2) with TRBJ1-1, with a weak D call TRBD1 (6 bases). The V end was cut by 1 base, the J end by 5 bases, with 14 bases between. The CDR3 runs to 15 residues. Germline values: CDR1 LGHDT, CDR2 YNNKEL (reference sequence). The CDR3 DNA reads TGTGCCAGCAGCCAAGGAGCAGGGGAGTGGACTGAAGCTTTCTTT. Residues: CASSQGAGEWTEAFF.

This clone was seen many times. The chain carries TRBV7-6 and TRBJ2-3, with TRBD2 identical over 8 bases. The CDR3 sequence is 14 residues long. V was pared by 5 bases and J by 0 bases, with 1 base of the junction left unmatched. Germline V gene sequence: CDR1 SGHVS, CDR2 FNYEAQ. The CDR3 loop is CASSPSGSTDTQYF. As DNA, the CDR3 is TGTGCCAGCAGCCCTAGCGGGAGCACAGATACGCAGTATTTT.

This clone was seen a single time. This chain connects TRBV27 to TRBJ2-2; 11 nucleotides match TRBD2. This CDR3 is 16 amino acids long. The V gene end was trimmed by 6 bases and the J gene end by 4 bases; junction bases not matched to a gene: 7. Looked up from germline, CDR1 is MNHEY and CDR2 is SMNVEV (reference sequence). The CDR3 DNA reads TGTGCCAGCAGCCCCCTAGCGGGAGGCGTCACCGGGGAGCTGTTTTTT. Amino acids: CASSPLAGGVTGELFF.

The V gene is TRBV4-2, the J gene TRBJ2-1; TRBD2 agrees at 12 bases. CDR3 length: 16 residues. Germline V lookup: CDR1 LGHNA, CDR2 YNFKEQ. J was trimmed by 8 bases and V by 0 bases; bases with no gene match: 5. In DNA form, the CDR3 reads TGTGCCAGCAGCCAAGATTGGACTAGCGGGATGTATGAGCAGTTCTTC. As protein: CASSQDWTSGMYEQFF.

The chain recombines TRBV18 with TRBJ1-1, with D maybe TRBD1 (5 bases). Germline V lookup: CDR1 KGHSH, CDR2 LQKENI. CDR3 length: 16 residues. The V end was cut by 6 bases, the J end by 1 base, with 18 bases between. CDR3 residues: CASSLTKEGSNTEAFF. As DNA, the CDR3 is TGTGCCAGCTCCCTCACCAAGGAGGGGTCGAACACTGAAGCTTTCTTT.

V is TRBV29-1 and J is TRBJ2-5, with 15 bases aligning to TRBD2. This CDR3 comprises 14 residues. Germline V gene data show CDR1 as SQVTM and CDR2 as ANQGSEA. V lost 6 bases and J lost 5; bases outside the gene matches: 4. CDR3 residues: CSVPGTSGRETQYF. The CDR3, as DNA: TGCAGCGTCCCCGGGACTAGCGGGAGGGAGACCCAGTACTTC. Using reference TRBV29-1 and TRBJ2-5 for the parts outside the CDR3, the full variable domain is SAVISQKPSRDICQRGTSLTIQCQVDSQVTMMFWYRQQPGQSLTLIATANQGSEATYESGFVIDKFPISRPNLTFSTLTVSNMSPEDSSIYLCSVPGTSGRETQYFGPGTRLLVL.

The CDR3 loop is CASSIRTSPTAGELFF. CDR3 DNA: TGTGCCAGCAGCATAAGGACTAGCCCCACGGCCGGGGAGCTGTTTTTT. V and J are TRBV5-5 and TRBJ2-2; TRBD2 aligns across 8 bases. CDR1 and CDR2 (germline): SGHKS, YYEKEE (reference sequence). The CDR3 totals 16 residues. The V segment lost 4 bases and the J segment 6 bases; nucleotides outside the gene matches: 11.

This clone showed up just a few times. This sequence joins TRBV6-2 or TRBV6-3 and TRBJ2-7; 9 nucleotides match TRBD2. This CDR3 contains 15 residues. In germline, CDR1 is MNHEY, CDR2 SVGEGT. Germline trimming cut 3 bases from V and 3 bases from J; bases unmatched to any gene: 6. In DNA, the CDR3 is TGTGCCAGCAGTTATCATCGGACTAGCGTCTACGAGCAGTACTTC. This codes for CASSYHRTSVYEQYF.

The CDR3 nucleotides are TGTGCCAGCAGTTATATGCACGGCAATGAGCAGTTCTTC. Protein sequence: CASSYMHGNEQFF. This chain links TRBV7-2 with TRBJ2-1, with unresolved D. The CDR3 totals 13 residues. The germline V and J ends were trimmed by 6 bases and 6 bases, with 12 bases remaining between them. CDR1 and CDR2 from the germline V gene are SGHTA and FQGNSA. Full variable domain (outside the CDR3, taken from reference TRBV7-2 and TRBJ2-1): GAGVSQSPSNKVTEKGKDVELRCDPISGHTALYWYRQSLGQGLEFLIYFQGNSAPDKSGLPSDRFSAERTGGSVSTLTIQRTQQEDSAVYLCASSYMHGNEQFFGPGTRLTVL.

The chain joins TRBV7-9 to TRBJ2-1, with a possible D match to TRBD2 (7 bases). V gave up 5 bases and J gave up 2 bases, with 13 bases separating them. The CDR3 totals 15 residues. CDR1 and CDR2 (germline): SEHNR, FQNEAQ (reference sequence). CDR3 nucleotides: TGTGCCAGCAGCCCCCGCGGGGGCCCCTACAATGAGCAGTTCTTC. It specifies CASSPRGGPYNEQFF.

This clone was seen at least ten times. The chain couples TRBV7-9 to TRBJ2-7, with D possibly TRBD2 on 5 matching bases. Trimming took off 4 bases at V and 1 base at J, with 14 bases between the two ends. The CDR3 consists of 15 residues. The germline CDR1 and CDR2 sequences are SEHNR and FQNEAQ (reference sequence). The CDR3 DNA follows: TGTGCCAGCAGCTGGGGAATGGAGGAGTCCTACGAGCAGTACTTC. Translated, it gives CASSWGMEESYEQYF.

CDR3: CASSQRRDGYGYTF. CDR3 nucleotide sequence: TGTGCCAGCAGCCAGAGGAGGGATGGGTACGGCTACACCTTC. This rearrangement joins TRBV3-1 (or the pseudogene TRBV3-2) to TRBJ1-2; D is unclear. The germline V and J ends were trimmed by 3 bases and 8 bases, with 16 bases remaining between them. The length of the CDR3 is 14 residues. Germline V CDR1 and CDR2: LGHDT, YNNKEL (reference sequence).

This sequence joins TRBV2 and TRBJ2-3; 8 nucleotides align to TRBD2. With V trimmed by 6 bases and J by 5 bases, 7 bases remained unmatched. This CDR3 has 14 residues. Germline V gene sequence: CDR1 SNHLY, CDR2 FYNNEI. The CDR3 DNA reads as TGTGCCAGCAGCACTAGCGGTGGGGAAGATACGCAGTATTTT. Its translation is CASSTSGGEDTQYF.

The V call is TRBV19, the J call TRBJ1-5, with D unresolved. Germline CDR1 and CDR2: LNHDA and SQIVND (reference sequence). This CDR3 region has 13 residues. Trimming pared 5 bases from V and 4 bases from J, leaving 9 bases between. Here the CDR3 reads CASSERPNQPQHF. The CDR3 DNA is TGTGCCAGTAGTGAGCGCCCTAATCAGCCCCAGCATTTT.

CDR3 nucleotides: TGTGCCAGCCAGACAGCTTCAACCTACGAGCAGTACTTC. Its translation is CASQTASTYEQYF. The gene calls are TRBV2 and TRBJ2-7; a possible D gene is TRBD1 (5 bases). CDR1 and CDR2 (germline): SNHLY, FYNNEI. The CDR3 is 13 amino acids. Trimming pared 8 bases from V and 2 bases from J, leaving 13 bases between.

The CDR3: CASSGGQGPNTIYF. The CDR3 bases are TGCGCCAGCAGCGGGGGACAGGGACCAAACACCATATATTTT. This chain joins TRBV5-1 and TRBJ1-3; 9 nucleotides align to TRBD1. Losses at the gene ends were 4 bases for V and 6 bases for J; bases not matched to a gene: 5. CDR1 is SGHRS and CDR2 is YFSETQ in the germline V gene. The CDR3 is 14 residues long.

The V call is TRBV2, the J call TRBJ2-5, with 7 bases identical to TRBD1. Looked up from germline, CDR1 is SNHLY and CDR2 is FYNNEI. V was pared by 4 bases and J by 3 bases, with 5 bases of the junction left unmatched. The CDR3 sequence is 14 residues long. CDR3: CASSGLTGEETQYF. The CDR3 nucleotides read TGTGCCAGCAGTGGGTTAACAGGGGAAGAGACCCAGTACTTC.

The gene calls are TRBV7-9 and TRBJ1-1; perhaps TRBD1 as D (5 bases). Germline CDR1 SEHNR, CDR2 FQNEAQ (reference sequence). Trimming shortened V by 4 bases and J by 4 bases, and 13 bases separated the two germline ends. This CDR3 has 14 residues. The CDR3 coding sequence is TGTGCCAGCAGCTCGCAGGGTTTGGGCACTGAAGCTTTCTTT. Translated, it gives CASSSQGLGTEAFF.

The genes are TRBV12-3 or TRBV12-4 and TRBJ1-2; D unclear. V lost 2 bases and J 2 bases, leaving 6 bases between the germline ends. CDR3 length: 13 residues. The CDR3 protein is CASSLQENYGYTF. CDR3 sequence (DNA): TGTGCCAGCAGTTTACAGGAAAACTATGGCTACACCTTC.

This clone was detected once. The chain joins TRBV7-8 to TRBJ2-5, with D possibly TRBD1 on 5 matching bases. V was clipped by 0 bases and J by 2 bases, with 16 bases between them. Germline V gives CDR1 SGHVS, CDR2 FQNEAQ. The CDR3 sequence is 17 residues long. CDR3 DNA: TGTGCCAGCAGCTTAGCGGGGCCCGGGCGTCCACAAGAGACCCAGTACTTC. It codes for CASSLAGPGRPQETQYF. Supplemented by reference TRBV7-8 and TRBJ2-5, the full variable domain reads GAGVSQSPRYKVAKRGQDVALRCDPISGHVSLFWYQQALGQGPEFLTYFQNEAQLDKSGLPSDRFFAERPEGSVSTLKIQRTQQEDSAVYLCASSLAGPGRPQETQYFGPGTRLLVL.

V is TRBV7-2 and J is TRBJ2-3; 13 nucleotides match TRBD2. Per the germline V gene, CDR1 is SGHTA and CDR2 is FQGNSA. V shed 0 bases, J shed 2 bases, and the junction held 5 bases outside the gene matches. The CDR3 totals 18 residues. CDR3 DNA sequence: TGTGCCAGCAGCTTAGCGCGGACTAGCGGGAGTTCCACAGATACGCAGTATTTT. The encoded protein is CASSLARTSGSSTDTQYF.

This rearrangement joins TRBV5-1 to TRBJ2-3; D is possibly TRBD2 (5 bases). CDR3 size: 13 residues. V lost 3 bases and J 6 bases, leaving 11 bases between the germline ends. Germline-derived CDR1 and CDR2 are SGHRS and YFSETQ. CDR3 in amino acids: CASSSLPSDTQYF. In DNA, the CDR3 is TGCGCCAGCAGCTCCCTTCCTAGCGATACGCAGTATTTT.